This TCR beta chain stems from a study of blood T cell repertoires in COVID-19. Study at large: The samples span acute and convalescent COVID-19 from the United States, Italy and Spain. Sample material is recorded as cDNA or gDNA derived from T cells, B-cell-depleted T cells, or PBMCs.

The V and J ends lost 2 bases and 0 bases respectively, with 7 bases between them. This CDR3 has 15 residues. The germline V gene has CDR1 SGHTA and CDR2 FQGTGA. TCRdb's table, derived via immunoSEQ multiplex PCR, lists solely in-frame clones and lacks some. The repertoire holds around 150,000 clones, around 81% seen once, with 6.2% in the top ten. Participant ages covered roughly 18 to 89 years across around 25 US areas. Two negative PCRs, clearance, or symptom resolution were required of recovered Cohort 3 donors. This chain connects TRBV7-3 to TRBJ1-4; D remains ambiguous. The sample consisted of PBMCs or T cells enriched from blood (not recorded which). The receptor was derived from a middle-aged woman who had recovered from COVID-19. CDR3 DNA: TGTGCCAGCAGCTTATCCGGTGCAACTAATGAAAAACTGTTTTTT. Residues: CASSLSGATNEKLFF.